This TCR beta chain stems from a study of CXCR3-negative and CXCR3-positive naive CD8 T cells. UMI-labeled 5' RACE yielded the TRB cDNA libraries. After re-calling the 5' RACE reads, TCRdb lists one entry per CDR3 protein, DNA absent. The sample yields approximately 70,000 distinct CDR3 sequences, of which the top ten take up about 1.5%. A CD45RO-CCR7+CD27+CD95- profile was what naive CD8+ T cells displayed. This CDR3 is 13 amino acids long. The chain has TRBV12-3 or TRBV12-4 and TRBJ1-2; TCRdb lists TRBD1, though no DNA is available to test this call. The TCR sequence derives from a human donor in good health. Some clones in this sample may be carry-over from other donors' samples. The sequenced sample was naive CXCR3- CD8+ T cells from blood. The subset was: CD45RO-CCR7+CD27+CD95- naive CD8+ T cells lacking CXCR3 (TNR3-). CDR3 loop: CASSFGGDYGYTF.